This is a list of T cell receptor beta chains from one sample in a study of ipilimumab plus nivolumab after autologous stem cell transplantation. Profiling relied on immunoSEQ multiplex PCR, and the TCRdb table lists in-frame clones only, not all of them. The sample has around 19,000 clones; 81% are singletons. This material consisted of PBMCs, taken in a trial of ipilimumab plus nivolumab as post-transplant consolidation. These TCRs come from a male donor with diffuse large B-cell lymphoma. CDR3s include the opening cysteine and the closing phenylalanine or tryptophan. The D gene is left open where the match is weak. Some rows mark clone size as missing; the rest say once, few, many or name a class of expanded clone.

v_gene	d_gene	abundance	j_gene	CDR3nt	CDR3aa
TRBV9	.	once	TRBJ2-2	TGTGCCAGCAGCGTAGCCCCCGGGGAGCTGTTTTTT	CASSVAPGELFF
TRBV10-1	TRBD1	.	TRBJ2-2	TGCGCCGGCGGCCGAGGGACAGAGATCGCGAACACCGGGGAGCTGTTTTTT	CAGGRGTEIANTGELFF
TRBV6-5	.	.	TRBJ2-3	TGTGCCAGCAAGGGCATGCGGGGGCTTGGCGATACGCAGTATTTT	CASKGMRGLGDTQYF
TRBV5-8	TRBD1	.	TRBJ1-1	TGTGCCACCCGGGACAGGGAGGATCTTATCACTGAAGCTTTCTTT	CATRDREDLITEAFF
TRBV6-6	TRBD2	.	TRBJ2-1	TGTGCCAGCAGTACCGGGACTAGCGGGGGAAATGAGCAGTTCTTC	CASSTGTSGGNEQFF
TRBV4-1	TRBD2	.	TRBJ2-5	TGCGCCAGCAGCCACCGATGGGGGGCTAGCGGGGTCCCTGATTCGGAGACCCAGTACTTC	CASSHRWGASGVPDSETQYF
TRBV19	.	once	TRBJ2-7	TGTGCCAGTAGTCCCGGGCTTTTCACCTACGAGCAGTACTTC	CASSPGLFTYEQYF
TRBV2	.	.	TRBJ2-7	TGTGCCAGCAGTGAAGACAGGCGCGAGCAGTACTTC	CASSEDRREQYF
TRBV19	.	.	TRBJ1-1	TGTGCCAGTAGTGCCACAGAAAACACTGAAGCTTTCTTT	CASSATENTEAFF
TRBV7-9	.	.	TRBJ2-5	TGTGCCAGCAGCCCCTCTAGCATGGAGACCCAGTACTTC	CASSPSSMETQYF
TRBV11-2	.	.	TRBJ1-1	TGTGCCAGCAGCCGCCCAAACACTGAAGCTTTCTTT	CASSRPNTEAFF